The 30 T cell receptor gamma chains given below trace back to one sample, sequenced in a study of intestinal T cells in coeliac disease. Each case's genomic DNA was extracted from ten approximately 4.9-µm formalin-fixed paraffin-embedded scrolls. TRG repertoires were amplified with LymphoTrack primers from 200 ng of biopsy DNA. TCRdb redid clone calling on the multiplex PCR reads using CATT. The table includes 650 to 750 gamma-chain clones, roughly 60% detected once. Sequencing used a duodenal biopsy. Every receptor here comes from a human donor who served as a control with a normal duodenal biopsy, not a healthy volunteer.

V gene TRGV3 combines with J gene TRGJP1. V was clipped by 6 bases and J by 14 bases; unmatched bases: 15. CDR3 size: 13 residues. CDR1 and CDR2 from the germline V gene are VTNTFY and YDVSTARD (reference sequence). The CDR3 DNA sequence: TGTGCCACCTGGCCCCATTGGTTGGTTTTCAAGATATTT. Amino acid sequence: CATWPHWLVFKIF.

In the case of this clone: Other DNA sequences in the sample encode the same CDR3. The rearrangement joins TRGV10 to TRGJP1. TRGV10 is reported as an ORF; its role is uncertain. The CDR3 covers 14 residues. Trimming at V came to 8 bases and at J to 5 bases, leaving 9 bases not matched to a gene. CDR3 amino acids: CAAWDNATGWFKIF. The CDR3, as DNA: TGTGCTGCGTGGGATAACGCTACTGGTTGGTTCAAGATATTT.

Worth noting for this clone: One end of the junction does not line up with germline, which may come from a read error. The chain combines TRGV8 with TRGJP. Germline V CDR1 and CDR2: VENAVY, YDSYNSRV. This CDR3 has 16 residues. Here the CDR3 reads CATWPSMRLGKKIKTF. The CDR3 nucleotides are TGTGCCACCTGGCCTTCCATGAGGTTGGGCAAAAAAATCAAGACCTTC.

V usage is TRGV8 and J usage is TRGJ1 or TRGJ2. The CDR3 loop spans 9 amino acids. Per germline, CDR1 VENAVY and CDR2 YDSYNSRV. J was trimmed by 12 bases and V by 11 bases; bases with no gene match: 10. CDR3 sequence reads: CANPNGKLF. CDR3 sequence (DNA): TGTGCCAATCCTAATGGGAAACTCTTT.

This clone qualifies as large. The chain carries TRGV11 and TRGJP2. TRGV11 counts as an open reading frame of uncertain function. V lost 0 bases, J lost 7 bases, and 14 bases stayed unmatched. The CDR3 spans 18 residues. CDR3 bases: TGTGCCTGCTGGATTAGGCACTCTTATATAGTAGTTGATTGGATCAAGACGTTT. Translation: CACWIRHSYIVVDWIKTF.

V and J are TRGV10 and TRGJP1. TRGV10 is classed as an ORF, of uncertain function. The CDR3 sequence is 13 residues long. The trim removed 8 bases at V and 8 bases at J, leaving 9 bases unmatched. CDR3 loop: CAAWDGGGWFKIF. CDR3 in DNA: TGTGCTGCGTGGGATGGAGGGGGTTGGTTCAAGATATTT.

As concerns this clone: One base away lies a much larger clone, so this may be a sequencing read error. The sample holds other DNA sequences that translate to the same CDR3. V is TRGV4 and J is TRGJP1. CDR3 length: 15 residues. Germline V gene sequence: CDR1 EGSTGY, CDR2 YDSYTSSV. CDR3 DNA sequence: TGTGCCACCTGGGACGCATATACCACTGGCTGGTTCAAGATATTT. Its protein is CATWDAYTTGWFKIF.

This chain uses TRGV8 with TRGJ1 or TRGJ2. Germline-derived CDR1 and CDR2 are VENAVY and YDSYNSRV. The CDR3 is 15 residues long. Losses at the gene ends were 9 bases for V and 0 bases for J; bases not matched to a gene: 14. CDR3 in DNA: TGTGCCACCGATCGAGGGGGAACGAATTATTATAAGAAACTCTTT. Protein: CATDRGGTNYYKKLF.

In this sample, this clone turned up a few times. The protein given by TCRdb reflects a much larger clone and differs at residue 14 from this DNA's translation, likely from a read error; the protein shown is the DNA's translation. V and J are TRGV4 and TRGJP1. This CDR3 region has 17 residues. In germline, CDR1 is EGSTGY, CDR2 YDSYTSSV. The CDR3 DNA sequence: TGTGCCACCTGGGACGGGCTCCCAAATACCACTGGTTGGCTCAAGATATTT. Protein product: CATWDGLPNTTGWLKIF.

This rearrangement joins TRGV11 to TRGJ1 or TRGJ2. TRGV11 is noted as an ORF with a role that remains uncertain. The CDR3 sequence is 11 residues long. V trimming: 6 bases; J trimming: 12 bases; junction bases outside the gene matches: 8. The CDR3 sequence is CACWIDGRKLF. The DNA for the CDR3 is TGTGCCTGCTGGATTGACGGTAGGAAACTCTTT.

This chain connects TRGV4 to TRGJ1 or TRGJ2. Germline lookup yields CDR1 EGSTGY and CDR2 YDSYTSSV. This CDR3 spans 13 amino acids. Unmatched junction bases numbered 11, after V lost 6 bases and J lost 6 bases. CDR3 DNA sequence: TGTGCCACCTGGCCGAGGGGGAGTTATAAGAAACTCTTT. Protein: CATWPRGSYKKLF.

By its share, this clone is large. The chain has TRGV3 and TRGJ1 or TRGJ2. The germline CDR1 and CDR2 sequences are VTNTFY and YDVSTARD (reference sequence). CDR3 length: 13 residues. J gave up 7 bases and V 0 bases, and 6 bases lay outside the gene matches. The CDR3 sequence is CATWDRPPYKKLF. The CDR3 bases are TGTGCCACCTGGGACAGGCCCCCCTATAAGAAACTCTTT.

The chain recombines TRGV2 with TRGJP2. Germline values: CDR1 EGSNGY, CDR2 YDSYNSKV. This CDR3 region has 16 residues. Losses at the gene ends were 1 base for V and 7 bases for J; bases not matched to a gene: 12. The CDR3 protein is CATWDGRCSHDWIKTF. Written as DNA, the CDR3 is TGTGCCACCTGGGACGGACGTTGTAGTCATGATTGGATCAAGACGTTT.

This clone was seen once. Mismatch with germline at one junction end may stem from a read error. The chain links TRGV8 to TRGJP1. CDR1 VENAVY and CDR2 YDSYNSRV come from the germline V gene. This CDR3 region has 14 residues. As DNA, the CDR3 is TGCGCCACCTGGGAGTGGAACACTGGTTGGTTCAAGATATTT. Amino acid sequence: CATWEWNTGWFKIF.

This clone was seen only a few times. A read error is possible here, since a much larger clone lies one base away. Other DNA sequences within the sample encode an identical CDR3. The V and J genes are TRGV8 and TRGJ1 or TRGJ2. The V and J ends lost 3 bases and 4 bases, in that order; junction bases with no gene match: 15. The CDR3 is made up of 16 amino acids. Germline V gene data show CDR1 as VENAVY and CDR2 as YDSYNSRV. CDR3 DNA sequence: TGTGCCACCTGGGATTACATCCAGAAAACCTATTATAAGAAACTCTTT. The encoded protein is CATWDYIQKTYYKKLF.

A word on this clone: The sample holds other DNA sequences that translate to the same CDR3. CDR3 protein: CAAWDNATGWFKIF. DNA for the CDR3: TGTGCTGCGTGGGATAACGCAACTGGTTGGTTCAAGATATTT. The chain joins TRGV10 to TRGJP1. TRGV10 carries the ORF label, with uncertain function. V was pared by 8 bases and J by 5 bases, with 9 bases of the junction left unmatched. The CDR3 runs to 14 residues.

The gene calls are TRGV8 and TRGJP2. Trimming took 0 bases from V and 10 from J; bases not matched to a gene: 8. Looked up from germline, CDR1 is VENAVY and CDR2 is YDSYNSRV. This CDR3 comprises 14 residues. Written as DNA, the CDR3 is TGTGCCACCTGGGATAGGATAGTGATTTGGATCAAGACGTTT. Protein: CATWDRIVIWIKTF.

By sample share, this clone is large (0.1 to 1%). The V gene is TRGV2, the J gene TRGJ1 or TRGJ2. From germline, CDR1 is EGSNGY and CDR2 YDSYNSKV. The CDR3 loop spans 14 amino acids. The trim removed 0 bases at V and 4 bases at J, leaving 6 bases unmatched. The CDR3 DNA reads TGTGCCACCTGGGACGGGCGGGTCTATTATAAGAAACTCTTT. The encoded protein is CATWDGRVYYKKLF.

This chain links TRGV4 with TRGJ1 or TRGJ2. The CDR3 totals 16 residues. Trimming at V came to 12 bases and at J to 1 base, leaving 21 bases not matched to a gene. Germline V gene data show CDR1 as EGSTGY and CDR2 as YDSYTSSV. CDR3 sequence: CAYLGLTGKNYYKKLF. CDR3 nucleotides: TGTGCCTACCTGGGATTGACCGGTAAAAATTATTATAAGAAACTCTTT.

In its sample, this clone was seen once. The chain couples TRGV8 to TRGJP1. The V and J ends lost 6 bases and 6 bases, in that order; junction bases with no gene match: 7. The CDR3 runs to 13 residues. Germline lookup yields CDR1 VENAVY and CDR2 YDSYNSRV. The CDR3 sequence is CATWITPGWFKIF. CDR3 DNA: TGTGCCACCTGGATAACTCCTGGTTGGTTCAAGATATTT.

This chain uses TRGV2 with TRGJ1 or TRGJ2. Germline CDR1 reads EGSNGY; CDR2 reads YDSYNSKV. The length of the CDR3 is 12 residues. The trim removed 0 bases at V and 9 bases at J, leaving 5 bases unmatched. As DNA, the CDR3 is TGTGCCACCTGGGACGGGATTTTTAAGAAACTCTTT. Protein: CATWDGIFKKLF.

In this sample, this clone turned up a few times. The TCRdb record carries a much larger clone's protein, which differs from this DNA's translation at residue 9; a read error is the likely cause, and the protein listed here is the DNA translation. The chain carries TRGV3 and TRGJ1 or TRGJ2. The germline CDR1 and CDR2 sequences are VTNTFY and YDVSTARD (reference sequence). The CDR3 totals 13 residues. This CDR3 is CATWDTFYHKKLF. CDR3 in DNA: TGTGCCACCTGGGACACGTTTTATCATAAGAAACTCTTT.

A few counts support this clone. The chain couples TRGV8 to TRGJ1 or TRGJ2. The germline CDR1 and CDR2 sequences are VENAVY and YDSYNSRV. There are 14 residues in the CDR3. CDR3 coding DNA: TGTGCACCTGGGATAGACGGGGGGTATTATAAGAAACTCTTT. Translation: CAPGIDGGYYKKLF.

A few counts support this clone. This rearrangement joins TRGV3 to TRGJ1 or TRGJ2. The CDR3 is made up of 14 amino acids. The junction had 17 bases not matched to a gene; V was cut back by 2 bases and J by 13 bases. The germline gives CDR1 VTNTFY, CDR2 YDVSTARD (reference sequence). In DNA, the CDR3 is TGTGCCACCTGGGACAAGGGCCGGGCTATAAGAAAACTCTTT. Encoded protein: CATWDKGRAIRKLF.

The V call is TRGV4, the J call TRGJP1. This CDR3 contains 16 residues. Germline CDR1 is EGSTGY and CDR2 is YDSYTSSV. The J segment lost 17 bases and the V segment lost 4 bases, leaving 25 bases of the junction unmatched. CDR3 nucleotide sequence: TGTGCCACCTGGGACGGGGCGAGGGGGGGGACGGGTTCGAAGATATTT. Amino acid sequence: CATWDGARGGTGSKIF.

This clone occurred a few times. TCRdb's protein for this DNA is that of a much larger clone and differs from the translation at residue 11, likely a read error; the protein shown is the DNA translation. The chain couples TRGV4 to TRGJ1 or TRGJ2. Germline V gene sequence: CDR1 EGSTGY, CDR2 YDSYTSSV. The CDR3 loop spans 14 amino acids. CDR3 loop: CATWDPPNYYEKLF. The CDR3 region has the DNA TGTGCCACCTGGGATCCCCCGAATTATTATGAGAAACTCTTT.

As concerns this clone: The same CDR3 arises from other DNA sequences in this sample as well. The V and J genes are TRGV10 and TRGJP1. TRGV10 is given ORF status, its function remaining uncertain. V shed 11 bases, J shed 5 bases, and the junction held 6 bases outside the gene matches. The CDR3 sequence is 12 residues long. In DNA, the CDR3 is TGTGCTGCGGGGAGGACTGGTTGGTTCAAGATATTT. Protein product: CAAGRTGWFKIF.

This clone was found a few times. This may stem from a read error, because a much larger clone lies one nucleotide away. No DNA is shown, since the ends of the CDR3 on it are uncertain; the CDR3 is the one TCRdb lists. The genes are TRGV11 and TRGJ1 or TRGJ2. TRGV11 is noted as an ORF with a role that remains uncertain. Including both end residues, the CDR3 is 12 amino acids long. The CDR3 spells CTTVPAGTKKLF.

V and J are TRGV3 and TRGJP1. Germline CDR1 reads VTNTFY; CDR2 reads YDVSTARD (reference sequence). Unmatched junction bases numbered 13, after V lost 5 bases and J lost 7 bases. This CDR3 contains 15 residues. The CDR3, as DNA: TGTGCCACCTGGGTAGAGATACCACTTGGTTGGTTCAAGATATTT. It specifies CATWVEIPLGWFKIF.

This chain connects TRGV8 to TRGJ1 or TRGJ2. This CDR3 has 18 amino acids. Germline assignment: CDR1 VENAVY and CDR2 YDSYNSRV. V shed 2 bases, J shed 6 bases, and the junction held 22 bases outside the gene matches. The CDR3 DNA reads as TGTGCCACCTGGGATATAATTTCAGCCCCGTCATTTATTTATAAGAAACTCTTT. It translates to CATWDIISAPSFIYKKLF.